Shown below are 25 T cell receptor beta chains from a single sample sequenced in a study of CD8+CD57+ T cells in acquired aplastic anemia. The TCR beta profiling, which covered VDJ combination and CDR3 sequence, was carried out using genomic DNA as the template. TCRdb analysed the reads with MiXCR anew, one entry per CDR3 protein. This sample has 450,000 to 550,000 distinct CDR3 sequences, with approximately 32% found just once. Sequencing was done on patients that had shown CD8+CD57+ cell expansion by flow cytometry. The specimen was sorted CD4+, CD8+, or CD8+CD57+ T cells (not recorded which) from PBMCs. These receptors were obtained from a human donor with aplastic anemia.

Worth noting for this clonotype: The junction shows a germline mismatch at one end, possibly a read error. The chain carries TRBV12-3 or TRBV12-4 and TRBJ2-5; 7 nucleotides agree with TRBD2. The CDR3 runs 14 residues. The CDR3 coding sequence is TGTGCCAGCAGCCTGGGACTAACGCAAGGGACCCAGTACTTC. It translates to CASSLGLTQGTQYF.

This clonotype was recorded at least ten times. The CDR3, as DNA: TGTGCCACCAGCAGGGGGGACACTGAAGCTTTCTTT. This codes for CATSRGDTEAFF. The V call is TRBV15, the J call TRBJ1-1; tentative D call: TRBD1 (5 bases). CDR3 length: 12 amino acids. V was trimmed by 3 bases and J by 3 bases, leaving 5 bases between them. Germline CDR1 is LNHNV and CDR2 is YYDKDF (reference sequence).

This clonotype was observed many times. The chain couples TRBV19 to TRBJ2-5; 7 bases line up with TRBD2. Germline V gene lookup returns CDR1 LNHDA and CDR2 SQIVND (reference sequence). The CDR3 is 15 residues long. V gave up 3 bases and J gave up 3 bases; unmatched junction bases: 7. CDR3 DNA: TGTGCCAGTAGTATTCGCGGGGGTAACAAAGAGACCCAGTACTTC. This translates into CASSIRGGNKETQYF.

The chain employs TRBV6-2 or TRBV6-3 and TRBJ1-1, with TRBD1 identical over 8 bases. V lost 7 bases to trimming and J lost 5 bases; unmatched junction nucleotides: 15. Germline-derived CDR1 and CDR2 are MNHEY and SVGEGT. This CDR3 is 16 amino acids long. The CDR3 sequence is CASKSPMTGVRTEAFF. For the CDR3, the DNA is TGTGCCAGCAAATCCCCGATGACAGGGGTTCGGACTGAAGCTTTCTTT.

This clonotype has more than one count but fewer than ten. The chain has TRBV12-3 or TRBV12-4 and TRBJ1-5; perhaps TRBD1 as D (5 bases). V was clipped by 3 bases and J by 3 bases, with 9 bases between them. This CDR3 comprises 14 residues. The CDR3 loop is CASSFWGYNQPQHF. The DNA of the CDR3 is TGTGCCAGCAGTTTTTGGGGGTACAATCAGCCCCAGCATTTT.

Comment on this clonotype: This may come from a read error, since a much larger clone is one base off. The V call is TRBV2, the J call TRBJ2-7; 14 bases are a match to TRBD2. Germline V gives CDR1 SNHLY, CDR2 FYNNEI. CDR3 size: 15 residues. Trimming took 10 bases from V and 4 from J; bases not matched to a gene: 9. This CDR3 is CATGARTSGGYEQYF. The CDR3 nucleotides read TGTGCCACGGGGGCCAGGACTAGCGGGGGGTACGAGCAGTACTTC.

The CDR3 region is CATSVPKRDEQYF. The CDR3, as DNA: TGTGCCACCAGTGTCCCCAAGCGGGACGAGCAGTACTTC. J is TRBJ2-7 and V is TRBV24-1; D is perhaps TRBD2 (6 bases). V shed 5 bases and J shed 5 bases, with 12 bases lying between them. Germline lookup yields CDR1 KGHDR and CDR2 SFDVKD. This CDR3 is 13 amino acids long.

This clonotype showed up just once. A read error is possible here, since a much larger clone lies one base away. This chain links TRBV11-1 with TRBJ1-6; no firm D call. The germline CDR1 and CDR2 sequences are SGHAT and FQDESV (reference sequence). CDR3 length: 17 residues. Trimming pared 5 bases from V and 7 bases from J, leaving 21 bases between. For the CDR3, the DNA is TGTGCCAGCAGCCAGGAATTACTCACCACACAGAATTCACCCCTCCACTTT. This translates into CASSQELLTTQNSPLHF.

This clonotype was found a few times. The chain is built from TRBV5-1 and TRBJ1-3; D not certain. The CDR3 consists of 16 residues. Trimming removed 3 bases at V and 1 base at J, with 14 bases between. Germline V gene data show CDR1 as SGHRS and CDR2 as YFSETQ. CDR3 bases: TGCGCCAGCAGCTATTCGGAGAGTCCGTCTGGAAACACCATATATTTT. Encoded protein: CASSYSESPSGNTIYF. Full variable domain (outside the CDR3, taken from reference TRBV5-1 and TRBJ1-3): KAGVTQTPRYLIKTRGQQVTLSCSPISGHRSVSWYQQTPGQGLQFLFEYFSETQRNKGNFPGRFSGRQFSNSRSEMNVSTLELGDSALYLCASSYSESPSGNTIYFGEGSWLTVV.

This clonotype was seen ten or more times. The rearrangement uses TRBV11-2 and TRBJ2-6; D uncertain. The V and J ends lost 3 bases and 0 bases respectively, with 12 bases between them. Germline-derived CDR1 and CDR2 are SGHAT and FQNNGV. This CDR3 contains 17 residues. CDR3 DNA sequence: TGTGCCAGCAGCTTTTTCGCCGGTCGCTCTGGGGCCAACGTCCTGACTTTC. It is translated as CASSFFAGRSGANVLTF.

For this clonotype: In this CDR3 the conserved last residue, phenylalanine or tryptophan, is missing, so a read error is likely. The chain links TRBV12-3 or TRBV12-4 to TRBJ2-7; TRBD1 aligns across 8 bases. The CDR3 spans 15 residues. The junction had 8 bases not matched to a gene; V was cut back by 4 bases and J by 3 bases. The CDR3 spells CASSSGTGGIYEQYL. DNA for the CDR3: TGTGCCAGCAGTTCCGGGACAGGAGGGATCTACGAGCAGTACTTA.

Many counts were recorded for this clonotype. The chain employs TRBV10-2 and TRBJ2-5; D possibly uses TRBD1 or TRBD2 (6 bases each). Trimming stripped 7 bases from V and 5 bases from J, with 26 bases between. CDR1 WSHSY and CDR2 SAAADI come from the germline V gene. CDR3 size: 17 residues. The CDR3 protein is CASNKAGKLDRGETQYF. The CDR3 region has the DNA TGCGCCAGCAATAAGGCGGGGAAATTGGATAGGGGGGAGACCCAGTACTTC.

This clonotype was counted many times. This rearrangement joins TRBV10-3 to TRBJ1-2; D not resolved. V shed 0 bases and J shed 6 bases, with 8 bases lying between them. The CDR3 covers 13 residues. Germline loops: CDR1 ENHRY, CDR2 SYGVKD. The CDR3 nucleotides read TGTGCCATCAGTGAGTCGGGAGAGGATGGCTACACCTTC. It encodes CAISESGEDGYTF.

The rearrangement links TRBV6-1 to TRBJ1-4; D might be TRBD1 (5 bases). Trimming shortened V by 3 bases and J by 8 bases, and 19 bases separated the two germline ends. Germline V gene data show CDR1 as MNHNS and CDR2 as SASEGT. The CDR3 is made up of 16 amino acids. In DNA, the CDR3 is TGTGCCAGCAGTGAGGCAGGAGACAGCCGACGCGAAAAACTGTTTTTT. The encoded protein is CASSEAGDSRREKLFF.

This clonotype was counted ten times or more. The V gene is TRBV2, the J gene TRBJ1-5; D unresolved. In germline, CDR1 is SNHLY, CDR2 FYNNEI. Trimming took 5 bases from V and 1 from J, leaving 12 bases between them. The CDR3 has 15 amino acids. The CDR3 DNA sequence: TGTGCCAGCAGTTTTTTATGGTTGAGCAATCAGCCCCAGCATTTT. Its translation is CASSFLWLSNQPQHF.

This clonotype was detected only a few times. The CDR3 DNA reads as TGTGCCAGTGGGCGGGAGTTTTACGAGCAGTACTTC. This codes for CASGREFYEQYF. This chain links TRBV19 with TRBJ2-7; 7 bases are a match to TRBD2. The CDR3 runs to 12 residues. With 8 bases clipped from V and 4 bases from J, the junction kept 5 bases outside the gene matches. Germline CDR1 LNHDA, CDR2 SQIVND (reference sequence).

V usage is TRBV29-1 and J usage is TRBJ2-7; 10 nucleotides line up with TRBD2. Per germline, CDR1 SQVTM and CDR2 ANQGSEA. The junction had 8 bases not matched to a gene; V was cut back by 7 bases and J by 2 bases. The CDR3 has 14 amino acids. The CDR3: CSGRAGGLPYEQYF. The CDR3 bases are TGCAGCGGCCGAGCGGGGGGGCTGCCCTACGAGCAGTACTTC.

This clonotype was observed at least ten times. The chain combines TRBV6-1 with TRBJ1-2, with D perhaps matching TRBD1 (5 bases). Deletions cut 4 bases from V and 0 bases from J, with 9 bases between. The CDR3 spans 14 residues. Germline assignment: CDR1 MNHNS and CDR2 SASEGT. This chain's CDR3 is CASSGGNPNYGYTF. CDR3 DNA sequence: TGTGCCAGCAGTGGGGGGAACCCTAACTATGGCTACACCTTC.

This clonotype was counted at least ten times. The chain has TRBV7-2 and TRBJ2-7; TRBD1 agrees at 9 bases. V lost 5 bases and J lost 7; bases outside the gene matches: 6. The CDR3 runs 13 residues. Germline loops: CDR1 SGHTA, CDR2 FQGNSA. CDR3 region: CASSLRTGDEQYF. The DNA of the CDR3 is TGTGCCAGCAGCCTACGGACAGGGGATGAGCAGTACTTC.

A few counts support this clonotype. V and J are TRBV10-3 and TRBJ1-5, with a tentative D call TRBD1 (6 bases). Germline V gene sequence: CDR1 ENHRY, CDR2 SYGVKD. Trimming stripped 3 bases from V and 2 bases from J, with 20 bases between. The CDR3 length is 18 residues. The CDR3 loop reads CAISDYSVDSTGNQPQHF. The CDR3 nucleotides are TGTGCCATCAGTGATTATAGCGTGGACAGTACCGGCAATCAGCCCCAGCATTTT.

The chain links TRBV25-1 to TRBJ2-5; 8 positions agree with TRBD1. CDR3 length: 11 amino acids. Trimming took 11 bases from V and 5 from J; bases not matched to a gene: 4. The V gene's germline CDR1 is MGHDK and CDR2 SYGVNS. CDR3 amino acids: CAWTGQETQYF. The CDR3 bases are TGTGCCTGGACAGGGCAGGAGACCCAGTACTTC.

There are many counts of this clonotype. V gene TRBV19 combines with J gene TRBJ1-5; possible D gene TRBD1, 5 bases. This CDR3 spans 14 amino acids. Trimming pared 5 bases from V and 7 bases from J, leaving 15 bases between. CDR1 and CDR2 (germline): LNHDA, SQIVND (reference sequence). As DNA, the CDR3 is TGTGCCAGTAGTGTGACAGTTGATCGCCAGCCCCAGCATTTT. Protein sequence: CASSVTVDRQPQHF.

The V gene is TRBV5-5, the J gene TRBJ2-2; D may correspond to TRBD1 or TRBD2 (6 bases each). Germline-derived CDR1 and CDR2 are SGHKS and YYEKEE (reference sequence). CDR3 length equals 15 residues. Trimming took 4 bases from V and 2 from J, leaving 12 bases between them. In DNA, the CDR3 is TGTGCCAGCAGCCGCAGGGGACTTAACACCGGGGAGCTGTTTTTT. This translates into CASSRRGLNTGELFF.

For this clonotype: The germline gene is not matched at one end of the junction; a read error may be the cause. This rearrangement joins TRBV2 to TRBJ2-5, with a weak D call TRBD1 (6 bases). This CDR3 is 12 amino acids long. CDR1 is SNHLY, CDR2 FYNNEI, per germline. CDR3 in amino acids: CASSEVVGAQYF. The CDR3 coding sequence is TGTGCCAGCAGTGAGGTAGTGGGGGCCCAATACTTC.

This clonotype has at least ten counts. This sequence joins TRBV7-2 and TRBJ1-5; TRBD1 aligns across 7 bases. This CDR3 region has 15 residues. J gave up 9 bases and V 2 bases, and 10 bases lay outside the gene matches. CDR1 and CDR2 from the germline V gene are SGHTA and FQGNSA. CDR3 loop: CASSLLGTGDMPQHF. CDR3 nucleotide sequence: TGTGCCAGCAGCTTATTGGGAACAGGGGATATGCCCCAGCATTTT. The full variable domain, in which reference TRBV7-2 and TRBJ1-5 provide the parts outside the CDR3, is GAGVSQSPSNKVTEKGKDVELRCDPISGHTALYWYRQSLGQGLEFLIYFQGNSAPDKSGLPSDRFSAERTGGSVSTLTIQRTQQEDSAVYLCASSLLGTGDMPQHFGDGTRLSIL.